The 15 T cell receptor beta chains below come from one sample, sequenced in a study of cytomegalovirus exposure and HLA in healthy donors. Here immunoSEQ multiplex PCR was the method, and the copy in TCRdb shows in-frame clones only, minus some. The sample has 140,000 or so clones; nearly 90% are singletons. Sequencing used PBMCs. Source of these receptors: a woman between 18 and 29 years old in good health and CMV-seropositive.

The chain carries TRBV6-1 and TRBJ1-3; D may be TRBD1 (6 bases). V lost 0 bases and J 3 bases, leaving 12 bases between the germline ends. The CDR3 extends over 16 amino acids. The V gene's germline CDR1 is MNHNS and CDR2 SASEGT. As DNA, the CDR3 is TGTGCCAGCAGTGAAGCGCAGGGGTATGTTGGAAACACCATATATTTT. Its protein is CASSEAQGYVGNTIYF.

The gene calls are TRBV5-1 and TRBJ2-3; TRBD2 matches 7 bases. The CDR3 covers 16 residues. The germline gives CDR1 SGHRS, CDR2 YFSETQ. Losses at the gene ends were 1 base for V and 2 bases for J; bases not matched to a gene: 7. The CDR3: CASSLTSGDPTDTQYF. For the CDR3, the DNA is TGCGCCAGCAGCTTGACCAGCGGGGACCCCACAGATACGCAGTATTTT.

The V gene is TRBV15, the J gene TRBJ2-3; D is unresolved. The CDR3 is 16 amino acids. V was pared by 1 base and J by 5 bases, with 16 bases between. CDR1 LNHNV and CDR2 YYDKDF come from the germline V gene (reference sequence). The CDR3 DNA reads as TGTGCCACCAGCAGAGTCCTTTCCATGGCGGTAGATACGCAGTATTTT. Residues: CATSRVLSMAVDTQYF.

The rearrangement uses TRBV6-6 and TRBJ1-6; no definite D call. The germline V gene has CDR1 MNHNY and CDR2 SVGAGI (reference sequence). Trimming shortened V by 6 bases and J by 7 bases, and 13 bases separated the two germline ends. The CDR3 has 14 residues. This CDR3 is CASSLTRPNSPLHF. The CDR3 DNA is TGTGCCAGCAGCCTAACTCGCCCAAATTCACCCCTCCACTTT.

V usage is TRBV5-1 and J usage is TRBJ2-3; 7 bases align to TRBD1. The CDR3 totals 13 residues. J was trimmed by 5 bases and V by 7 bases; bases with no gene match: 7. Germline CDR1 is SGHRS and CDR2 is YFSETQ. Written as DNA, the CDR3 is TGCGCCAGCGTGAAGGGGGCAGAAGATACGCAGTATTTT. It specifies CASVKGAEDTQYF.

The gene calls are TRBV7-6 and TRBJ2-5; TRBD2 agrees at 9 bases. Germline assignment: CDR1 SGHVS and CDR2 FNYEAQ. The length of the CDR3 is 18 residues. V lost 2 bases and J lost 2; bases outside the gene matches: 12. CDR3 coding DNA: TGTGCCAGCAGCTTAAGGGCTAGCGGGGAGTTAATACAAGAGACCCAGTACTTC. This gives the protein CASSLRASGELIQETQYF. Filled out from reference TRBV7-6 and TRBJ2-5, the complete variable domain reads GAGVSQSPRYKVTKRGQDVALRCDPISGHVSLYWYRQALGQGPEFLTYFNYEAQQDKSGLPNDRFSAERPEGSISTLTIQRTEQRDSAMYRCASSLRASGELIQETQYFGPGTRLLVL.

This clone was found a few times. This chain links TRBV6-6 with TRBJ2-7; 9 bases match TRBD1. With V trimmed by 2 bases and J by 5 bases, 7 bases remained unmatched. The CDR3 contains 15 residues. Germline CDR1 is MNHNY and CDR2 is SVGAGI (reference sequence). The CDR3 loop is CASSYRPRTGDEQYF. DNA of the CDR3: TGTGCCAGCAGTTACCGCCCCCGGACAGGGGACGAGCAGTACTTC.

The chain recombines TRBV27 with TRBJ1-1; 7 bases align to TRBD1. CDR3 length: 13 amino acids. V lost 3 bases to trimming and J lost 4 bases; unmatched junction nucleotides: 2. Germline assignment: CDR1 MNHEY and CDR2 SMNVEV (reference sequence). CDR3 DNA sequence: TGTGCCAGCAGTTTCCCAGGGGGCACTGAAGCTTTCTTT. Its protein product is CASSFPGGTEAFF.

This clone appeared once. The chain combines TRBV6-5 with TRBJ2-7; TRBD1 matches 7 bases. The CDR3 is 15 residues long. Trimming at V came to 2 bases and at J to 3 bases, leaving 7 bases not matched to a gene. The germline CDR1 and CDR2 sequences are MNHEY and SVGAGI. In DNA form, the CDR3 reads TGTGCCAGCAGTTACGAACAGGGGTTCCTCTACGAGCAGTACTTC. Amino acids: CASSYEQGFLYEQYF.

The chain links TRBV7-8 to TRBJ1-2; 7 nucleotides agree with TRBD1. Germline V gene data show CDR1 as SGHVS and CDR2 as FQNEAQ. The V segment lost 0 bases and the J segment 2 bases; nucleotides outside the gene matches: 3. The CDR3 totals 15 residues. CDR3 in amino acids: CASSLATGENYGYTF. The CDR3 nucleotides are TGTGCCAGCAGCTTAGCTACAGGGGAGAACTATGGCTACACCTTC.

DNA for the CDR3: TGCAGCGTTGCCGACAGTCTCTATGGCTACACCTTC. It yields the protein CSVADSLYGYTF. This sequence joins TRBV29-1 and TRBJ1-2, with a possible D match to TRBD1 (5 bases). Germline loops: CDR1 SQVTM, CDR2 ANQGSEA. The CDR3 runs 12 residues. V was clipped by 4 bases and J by 4 bases, with 10 bases between them.

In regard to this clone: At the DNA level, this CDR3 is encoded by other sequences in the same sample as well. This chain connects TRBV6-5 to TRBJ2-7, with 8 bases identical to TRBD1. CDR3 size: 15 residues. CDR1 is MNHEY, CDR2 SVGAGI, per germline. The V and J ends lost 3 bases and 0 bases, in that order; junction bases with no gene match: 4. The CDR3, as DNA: TGTGCCAGCAGTTATGCCGGGACAGGCTCCTACGAGCAGTACTTC. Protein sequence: CASSYAGTGSYEQYF.

This CDR3 reads CASNPTGGLYNEQFF. CDR3 in DNA: TGTGCCAGCAACCCGACAGGGGGCCTCTACAATGAGCAGTTCTTC. The genes are TRBV9 and TRBJ2-1; 10 bases agree with TRBD1. CDR1 SGDLS and CDR2 YYNGEE come from the germline V gene. The CDR3 runs to 15 residues. The V and J ends lost 6 bases and 3 bases, in that order; junction bases with no gene match: 6.

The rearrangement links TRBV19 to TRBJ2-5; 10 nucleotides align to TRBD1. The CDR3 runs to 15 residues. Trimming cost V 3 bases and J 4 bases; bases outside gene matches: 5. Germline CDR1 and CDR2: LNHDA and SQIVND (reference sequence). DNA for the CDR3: TGTGCCAGTAGTATTGGGACAGGGGTGGGAGAGACCCAGTACTTC. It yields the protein CASSIGTGVGETQYF.

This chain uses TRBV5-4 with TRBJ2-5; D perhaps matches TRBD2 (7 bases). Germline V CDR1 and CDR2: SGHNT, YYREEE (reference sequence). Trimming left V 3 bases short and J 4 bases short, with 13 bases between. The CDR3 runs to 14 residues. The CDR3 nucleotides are TGTGCCAGCAGCTCCAACCGGGGGGCAGAGACCCAGTACTTC. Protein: CASSSNRGAETQYF.